These T cell receptor beta chains were read from a single sample in a study of blood T cell repertoires in COVID-19. Sequenced by immunoSEQ multiplex PCR; TCRdb stores in-frame clones only, minus some. The sample has 130,000 to 150,000 clones; more than 80% are singletons. Material for sequencing was peripheral blood. These receptors originate from a human donor in a cohort sampled during active COVID-19. Each CDR3 is given with its conserved first and last residue. The D gene is left open where the match is weak. The size entry is marked missing in some rows and otherwise reads once, few, many or a size class.

cdr3_length j_call clone_size v_call d_call cdr3_nt cdr3_aa
14 TRBJ2-3 NA TRBV9 TRBD1 TGTGCCAGTGCCCGGACAGGGGACACAGATACGCAGTATTTT CASARTGDTDTQYF
14 TRBJ1-2 NA TRBV5-5 TRBD1 TGTGCCAGCAGCAGTGGACAGGGGTTCTATGGCTACACCTTC CASSSGQGFYGYTF
13 TRBJ2-2 NA TRBV7-9 NA TGTGCCAGCACCCTAGGAGTCACCGGGGAGCTGTTTTTT CASTLGVTGELFF
17 TRBJ2-5 NA TRBV5-4 TRBD2 TGTGCCAGCAGCTTGCAAGCTAGCGGGGGGGTGTGGGAGACCCAGTACTTC CASSLQASGGVWETQYF
14 TRBJ2-7 NA TRBV15 TRBD1 TGTGCCACCACCCGCCGGACAGGGGACTACGAGCAGTACTTC CATTRRTGDYEQYF
15 TRBJ2-3 once TRBV2 TRBD1 TGTGCCAGCAGCCAGGGACAGGGGTTCACAGATACGCAGTATTTT CASSQGQGFTDTQYF
11 TRBJ2-7 NA TRBV3-1/TRBV3-2 NA TGTGCCAGCAGCCAAATATACGAGCAGTACTTC CASSQIYEQYF
15 TRBJ2-1 NA TRBV30 NA TGTGCCTGGAGTGTAGGGGGGGGCTCCTACAATGAGCAGTTCTTC CAWSVGGGSYNEQFF
11 TRBJ2-7 NA TRBV29-1 NA TGCAGCGTTGGGCTTGGGGCGGAGCAGTACTTC CSVGLGAEQYF
15 TRBJ2-7 NA TRBV2 TRBD1 TGTGCCAGCAGTCGGGGGGTGACAGGGGGCGTCGAGCAGTACTTC CASSRGVTGGVEQYF
14 TRBJ1-2 few TRBV3-1/TRBV3-2 NA TGTGCCAGCAGGCCTGTACCGGGGGGCGGTGGCTACACCTTC CASRPVPGGGGYTF
15 TRBJ2-7 NA TRBV14 TRBD2 TGTGCCAGCAGCCCCCGGGGGGGGGCAGGCTACGAGCAGTACTTC CASSPRGGAGYEQYF
16 TRBJ2-1 NA TRBV9 TRBD2 TGTGCCAGCGGGCTAGCGGGGAGAAGCTCCTACAATGAGCAGTTCTTC CASGLAGRSSYNEQFF
18 TRBJ2-5 once TRBV9 TRBD1 TGTGCCAGCAGCGTAGGCCTACTGCGGGACAGGGGTAAAGAGACCCAGTACTTC CASSVGLLRDRGKETQYF
14 TRBJ2-5 NA TRBV15 NA TGTGCCACCAGCAGAGCCAACAGACAAGAGACCCAGTACTTC CATSRANRQETQYF
16 TRBJ1-1 NA TRBV6-5 TRBD1 TGTGCCAGCAGTTACCCAACACAGGGGGCGAACACTGAAGCTTTCTTT CASSYPTQGANTEAFF
14 TRBJ1-1 NA TRBV7-6 NA TGTGCCAGCAGCTTAGAGCGCGGTAGTTATGAAGCTTTCTTT CASSLERGSYEAFF
16 TRBJ2-1 NA TRBV5-5 NA TGTGCCAGCAGCTTGGGGACAGCTGGCGGTTTTAATGAGCAGTTCTTC CASSLGTAGGFNEQFF
15 TRBJ2-4 NA TRBV30 NA TGTGCCTGGAACCGACAGGGACTTTCCAAAAACATTCAGTACTTC CAWNRQGLSKNIQYF
14 TRBJ1-1 NA TRBV5-4 NA TGTGCCAGCAGCTTCCGGGAGTCGAACACTGAAGCTTTCTTT CASSFRESNTEAFF
13 TRBJ2-3 NA TRBV7-3 NA TGTGCCAGCGCCACGGACCTCGGAGGTACGCAGTATTTT CASATDLGGTQYF
15 TRBJ2-3 NA TRBV5-1 NA TGCGCCAGCAGCTTGGGGGTCCACGGGGTAGATACGCAGTATTTT CASSLGVHGVDTQYF
15 TRBJ1-6 once TRBV6-5 TRBD1 TGTGCCAGCAGTCCACAGGGGGCGAATAATTCACCCCTCCACTTT CASSPQGANNSPLHF
15 TRBJ2-7 few TRBV4-1 TRBD2 TGCGCCAGCAGCCCCCTAGCGGGGAGCCCCTACGAGCAGTACTTC CASSPLAGSPYEQYF
14 TRBJ2-3 NA TRBV19 TRBD1 TGTGCCAGTACCCTGACAGGGGGCAGAGATACGCAGTATTTT CASTLTGGRDTQYF
16 TRBJ2-3 NA TRBV7-2 TRBD2 TGTGCCAGCAGCCAGCAGGCGGGGGAAGGCACAGATACGCAGTATTTT CASSQQAGEGTDTQYF
15 TRBJ1-1 few TRBV7-8 NA TGTGCCAGCAGCCCCATTGGGGGCCCGAACACTGAAGCTTTCTTT CASSPIGGPNTEAFF
14 TRBJ1-5 once TRBV9 TRBD1 TGTGCCAGCAGCGTAGGGACAGGTGGTCAGCCCCAGCATTTT CASSVGTGGQPQHF
12 TRBJ2-5 once TRBV11-2 NA TGTGCCAGCAGCTTAGATCGATGGAGGACGTACTTC CASSLDRWRTYF
14 TRBJ1-4 NA TRBV19 NA TGTGCCAGTTCGACAGACACAACTAATGAAAAACTGTTTTTT CASSTDTTNEKLFF
13 TRBJ1-1 NA TRBV10-3 TRBD1 TGTGCCACCAGCCGGGACAGGGATAGGGAAGCTTTCTTT CATSRDRDREAFF
15 TRBJ2-3 NA TRBV5-1 NA TGCGCCAGCTCTGTACTAGGGGGGGCCGGGGATACGCAGTATTTT CASSVLGGAGDTQYF
18 TRBJ2-2 few TRBV4-1 TRBD2 TGCGCCAGCAGCCAAGCCGCGGGGGGGGCCCAGAGGGCCGGGGAGCTGTTTTTT CASSQAAGGAQRAGELFF
13 TRBJ2-1 NA TRBV11-3 NA TGTGCCAGCAGCTTGCAGGGGGGCAATGAGCAGTTCTTC CASSLQGGNEQFF
16 TRBJ1-2 NA TRBV9 TRBD1 TGTGCCAGCACGAGGACAGGGGAGTCCCTTAACTATGGCTACACCTTC CASTRTGESLNYGYTF
20 TRBJ2-1 once TRBV19 NA TGTGCCAGTAGTATACCGCCCCGCACCGCTCGACGGGGCTCCTACAATGAGCAGTTCTTC CASSIPPRTARRGSYNEQFF
14 TRBJ2-7 NA TRBV4-3 NA TGCGCCAGCAGCCAAGAAGTTTTAGGGGGCGAGCAGTACTTC CASSQEVLGGEQYF
13 TRBJ2-3 NA TRBV9 NA TGTGCCAGCAGCGGCGAATTCGCAGATACGCAGTATTTT CASSGEFADTQYF
16 TRBJ2-3 few TRBV6-4 TRBD2 TGTGCCAGCAGTGATGGTAGCGGGGGGGCGACAGATACGCAGTATTTT CASSDGSGGATDTQYF
11 TRBJ2-5 NA TRBV20-1 NA TGCAGTGCTAGGGCGGGGGAGACCCAGTACTTC CSARAGETQYF
12 TRBJ1-2 NA TRBV24-1 NA TGTGCCACCAGTGATCCTCGGGGTGGCTACACCTTC CATSDPRGGYTF